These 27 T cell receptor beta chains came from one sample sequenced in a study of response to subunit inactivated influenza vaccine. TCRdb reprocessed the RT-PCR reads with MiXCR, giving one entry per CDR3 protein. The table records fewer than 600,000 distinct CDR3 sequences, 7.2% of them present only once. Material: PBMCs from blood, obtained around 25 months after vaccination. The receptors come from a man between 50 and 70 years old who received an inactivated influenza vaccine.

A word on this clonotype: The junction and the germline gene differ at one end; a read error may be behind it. CDR3 in amino acids: CACSQVVSGYSYEQYF. The DNA of the CDR3 is TGTGCCTGCAGCCAAGTGGTTAGCGGGTACTCCTACGAGCAGTACTTC. The chain has TRBV3-1 and TRBJ2-7; TRBD2 matches 7 bases. This CDR3 contains 16 residues. The germline gives CDR1 LGHDT, CDR2 YNNKEL (reference sequence).

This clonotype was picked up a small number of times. This chain's CDR3 is CASAGGLVRTPYNEQFF. The CDR3 DNA sequence: TGCGCCAGCGCCGGAGGCCTGGTTCGAACCCCCTACAATGAGCAGTTCTTC. The chain combines TRBV5-1 with TRBJ2-1, with D perhaps TRBD2 (5 bases). Trimming took off 7 bases at V and 2 bases at J, with 22 bases between the two ends. CDR3 length equals 17 residues. Germline V gives CDR1 SGHRS, CDR2 YFSETQ. Full variable domain (rest looked up from reference TRBV5-1 and TRBJ2-1): KAGVTQTPRYLIKTRGQQVTLSCSPISGHRSVSWYQQTPGQGLQFLFEYFSETQRNKGNFPGRFSGRQFSNSRSEMNVSTLELGDSALYLCASAGGLVRTPYNEQFFGPGTRLTVL.

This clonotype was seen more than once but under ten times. CDR3 in amino acids: CASSQGAYTEAFF. CDR3 coding DNA: TGTGCCAGCAGTCAGGGGGCGTACACTGAAGCTTTCTTT. The chain has TRBV6-1 and TRBJ1-1; 8 bases agree with TRBD1. This CDR3 is built from 13 residues. Per the germline V gene, CDR1 is MNHNS and CDR2 is SASEGT. Germline trimming cut 5 bases from V and 3 bases from J; bases unmatched to any gene: 2.

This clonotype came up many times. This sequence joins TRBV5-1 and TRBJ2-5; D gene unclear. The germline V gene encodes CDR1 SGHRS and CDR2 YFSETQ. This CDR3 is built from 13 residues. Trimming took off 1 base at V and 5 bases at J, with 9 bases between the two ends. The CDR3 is CASSLTSWETQYF. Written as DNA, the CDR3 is TGCGCCAGCAGCTTGACATCTTGGGAGACCCAGTACTTC.

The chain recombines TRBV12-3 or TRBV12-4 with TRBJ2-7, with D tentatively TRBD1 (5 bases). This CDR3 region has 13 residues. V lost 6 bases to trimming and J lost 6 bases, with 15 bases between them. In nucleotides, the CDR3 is TGTGCCAGCAGAACCGGGCTTAGGGGCGAGCAGTACTTC. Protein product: CASRTGLRGEQYF.

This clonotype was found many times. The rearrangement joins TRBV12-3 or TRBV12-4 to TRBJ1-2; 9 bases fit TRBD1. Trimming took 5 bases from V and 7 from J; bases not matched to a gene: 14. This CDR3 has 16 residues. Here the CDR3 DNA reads TGTGCCAGCAGTCCCCGAGCGGGACAGGGCATCAGTGGCTACACCTTC. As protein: CASSPRAGQGISGYTF.

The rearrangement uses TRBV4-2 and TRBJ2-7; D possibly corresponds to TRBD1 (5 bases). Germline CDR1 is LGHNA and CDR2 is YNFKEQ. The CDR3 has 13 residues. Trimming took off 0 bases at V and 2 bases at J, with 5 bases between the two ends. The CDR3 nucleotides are TGTGCCAGCAGCCAAGAAGGGGCCTACGAGCAGTACTTC. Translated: CASSQEGAYEQYF.

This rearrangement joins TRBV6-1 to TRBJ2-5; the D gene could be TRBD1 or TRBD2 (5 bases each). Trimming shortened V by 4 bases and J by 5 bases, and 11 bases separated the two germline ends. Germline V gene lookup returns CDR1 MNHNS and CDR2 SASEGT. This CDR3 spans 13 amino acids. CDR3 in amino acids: CASSAPGSETQYF. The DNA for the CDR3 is TGTGCCAGCAGTGCGCCAGGGAGCGAGACCCAGTACTTC.

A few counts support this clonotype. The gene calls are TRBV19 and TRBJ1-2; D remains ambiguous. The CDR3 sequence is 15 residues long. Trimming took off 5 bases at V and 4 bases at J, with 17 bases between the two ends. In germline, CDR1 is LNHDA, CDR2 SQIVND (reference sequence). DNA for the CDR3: TGTGCCAGTAGTCCCCGTCGGAACGGCGTCTATGGCTACACCTTC. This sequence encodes CASSPRRNGVYGYTF.

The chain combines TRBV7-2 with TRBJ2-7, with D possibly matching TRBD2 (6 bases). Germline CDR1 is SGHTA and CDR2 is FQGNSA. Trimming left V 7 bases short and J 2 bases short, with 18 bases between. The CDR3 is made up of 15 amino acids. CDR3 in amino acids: CASTQGGRIPYEQYF. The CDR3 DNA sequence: TGTGCCAGCACCCAGGGTGGGAGGATCCCCTACGAGCAGTACTTC. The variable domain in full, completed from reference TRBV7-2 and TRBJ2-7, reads GAGVSQSPSNKVTEKGKDVELRCDPISGHTALYWYRQSLGQGLEFLIYFQGNSAPDKSGLPSDRFSAERTGGSVSTLTIQRTQQEDSAVYLCASTQGGRIPYEQYFGPGTRLTVT.

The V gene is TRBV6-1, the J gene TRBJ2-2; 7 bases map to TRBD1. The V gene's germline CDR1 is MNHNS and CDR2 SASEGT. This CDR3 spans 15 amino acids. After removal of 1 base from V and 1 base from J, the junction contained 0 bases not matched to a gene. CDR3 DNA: TGTGCCAGCAGTGAAGGACAGGGGAACACCGGGGAGCTGTTTTTT. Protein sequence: CASSEGQGNTGELFF.

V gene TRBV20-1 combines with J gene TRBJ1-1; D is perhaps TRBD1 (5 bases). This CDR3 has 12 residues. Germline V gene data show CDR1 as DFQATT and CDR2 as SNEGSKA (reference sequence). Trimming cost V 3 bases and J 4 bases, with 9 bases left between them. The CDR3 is CSARGGGTEAFF. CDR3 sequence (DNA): TGCAGTGCTAGGGGCGGGGGCACTGAAGCTTTCTTT.

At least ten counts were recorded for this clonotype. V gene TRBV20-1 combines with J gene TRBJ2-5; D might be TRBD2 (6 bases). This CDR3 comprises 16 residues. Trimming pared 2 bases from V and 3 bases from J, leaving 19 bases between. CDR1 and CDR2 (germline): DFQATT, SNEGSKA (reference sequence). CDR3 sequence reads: CSARMLGGTKEETQYF. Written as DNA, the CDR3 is TGCAGTGCTAGAATGTTGGGCGGGACCAAGGAAGAGACCCAGTACTTC.

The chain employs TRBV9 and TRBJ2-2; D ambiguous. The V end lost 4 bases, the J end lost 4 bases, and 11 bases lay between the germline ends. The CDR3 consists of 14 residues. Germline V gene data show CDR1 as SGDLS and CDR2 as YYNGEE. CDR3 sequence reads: CASSPPVGTGELFF. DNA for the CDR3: TGTGCCAGCAGCCCACCCGTGGGCACCGGGGAGCTGTTTTTT.

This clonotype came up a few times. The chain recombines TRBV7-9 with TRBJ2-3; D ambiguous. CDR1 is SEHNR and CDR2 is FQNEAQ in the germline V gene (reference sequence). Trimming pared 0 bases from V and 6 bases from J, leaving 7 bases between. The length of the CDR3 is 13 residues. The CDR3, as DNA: TGTGCCAGCAGCTTAGCGAGTCGGGATACGCAGTATTTT. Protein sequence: CASSLASRDTQYF.

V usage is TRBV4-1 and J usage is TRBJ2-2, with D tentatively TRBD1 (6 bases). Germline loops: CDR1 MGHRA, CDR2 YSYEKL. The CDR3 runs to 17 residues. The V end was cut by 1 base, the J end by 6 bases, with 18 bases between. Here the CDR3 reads CASSQGGWGHAAGELFF. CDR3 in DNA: TGCGCCAGCAGCCAAGGAGGCTGGGGACATGCCGCCGGGGAGCTGTTTTTT.

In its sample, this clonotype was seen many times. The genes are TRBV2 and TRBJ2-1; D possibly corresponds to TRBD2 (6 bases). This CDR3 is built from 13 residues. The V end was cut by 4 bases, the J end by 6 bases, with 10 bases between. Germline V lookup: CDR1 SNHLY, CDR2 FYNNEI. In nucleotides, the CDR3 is TGTGCCAGCAGTGGAACGGGGGTCAATGAGCAGTTCTTC. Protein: CASSGTGVNEQFF.

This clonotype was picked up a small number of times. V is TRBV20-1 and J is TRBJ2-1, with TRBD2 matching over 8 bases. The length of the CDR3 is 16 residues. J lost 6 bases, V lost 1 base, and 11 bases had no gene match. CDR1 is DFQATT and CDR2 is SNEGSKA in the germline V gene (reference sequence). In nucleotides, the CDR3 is TGCAGTGCTAGAGCCCCACCTTATACTAGCGGCAATGAGCAGTTCTTC. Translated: CSARAPPYTSGNEQFF.

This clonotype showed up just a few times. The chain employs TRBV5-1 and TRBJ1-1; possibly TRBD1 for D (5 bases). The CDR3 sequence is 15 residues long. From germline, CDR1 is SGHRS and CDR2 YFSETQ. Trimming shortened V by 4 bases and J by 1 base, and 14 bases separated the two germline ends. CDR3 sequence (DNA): TGCGCCAGCAGCCCTGGACAACCGACGAACACTGAAGCTTTCTTT. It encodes CASSPGQPTNTEAFF.

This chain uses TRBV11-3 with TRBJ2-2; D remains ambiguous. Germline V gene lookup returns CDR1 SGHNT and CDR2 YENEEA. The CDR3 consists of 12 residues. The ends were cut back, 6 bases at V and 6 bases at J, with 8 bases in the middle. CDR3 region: CASRSQSGELFF. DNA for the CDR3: TGTGCCAGCAGGTCTCAGTCCGGGGAGCTGTTTTTT.

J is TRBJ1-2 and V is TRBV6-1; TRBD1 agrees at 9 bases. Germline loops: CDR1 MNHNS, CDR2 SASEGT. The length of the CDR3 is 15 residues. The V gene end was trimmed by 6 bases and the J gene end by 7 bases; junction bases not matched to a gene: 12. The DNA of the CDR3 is TGTGCCAGCAGAGGACAGGGGACGGGTGTGGGTGGCTACACCTTC. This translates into CASRGQGTGVGGYTF.

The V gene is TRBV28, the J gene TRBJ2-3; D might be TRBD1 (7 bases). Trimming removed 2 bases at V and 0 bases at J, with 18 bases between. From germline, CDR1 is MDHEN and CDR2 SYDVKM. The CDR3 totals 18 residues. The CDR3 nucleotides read TGTGCCAGCAGTTTAACACAGGGGACTTTGCCTAGCACAGATACGCAGTATTTT. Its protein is CASSLTQGTLPSTDTQYF. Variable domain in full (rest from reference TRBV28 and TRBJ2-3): DVKVTQSSRYLVKRTGEKVFLECVQDMDHENMFWYRQDPGLGLRLIYFSYDVKMKEKGDIPEGYSVSREKKERFSLILESASTNQTSMYLCASSLTQGTLPSTDTQYFGPGTRLTVL.

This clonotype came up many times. CDR3 sequence: CASSEGTGTSYTF. CDR3 nucleotide sequence: TGTGCCAGCAGTGAAGGGACCGGGACATCCTACACCTTC. V usage is TRBV5-6 and J usage is TRBJ1-2, with D possibly matching TRBD1 (6 bases). Germline V lookup: CDR1 SGHDT, CDR2 YYEEEE. With 5 bases removed from V and 10 bases from J, the gap between germline ends came to 18 bases. The CDR3 extends over 13 amino acids.

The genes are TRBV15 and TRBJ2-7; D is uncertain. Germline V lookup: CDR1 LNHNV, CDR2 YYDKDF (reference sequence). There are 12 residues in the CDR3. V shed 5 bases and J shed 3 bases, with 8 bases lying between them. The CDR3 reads CATSLDNYEQYF. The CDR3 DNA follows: TGTGCCACCAGCTTAGACAACTACGAGCAGTACTTC. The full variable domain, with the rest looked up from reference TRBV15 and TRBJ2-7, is DAMVIQNPRYQVTQFGKPVTLSCSQTLNHNVMYWYQQKSSQAPKLLFHYYDKDFNNEADTPDNFQSRRPNTSFCFLDIRSPGLGDTAMYLCATSLDNYEQYFGPGTRLTVT.

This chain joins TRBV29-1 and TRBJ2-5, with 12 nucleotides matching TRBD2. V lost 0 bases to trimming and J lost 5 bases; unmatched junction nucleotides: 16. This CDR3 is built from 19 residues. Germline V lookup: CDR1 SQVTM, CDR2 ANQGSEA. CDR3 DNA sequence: TGCAGCGTTGAAGACTACCGGGGACTAGCGGGCTATGGGTTCGAGACCCAGTACTTC. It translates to CSVEDYRGLAGYGFETQYF.

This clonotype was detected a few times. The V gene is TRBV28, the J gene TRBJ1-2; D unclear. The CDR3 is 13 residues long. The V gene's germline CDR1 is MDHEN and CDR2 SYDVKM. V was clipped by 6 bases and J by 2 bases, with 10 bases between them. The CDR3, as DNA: TGTGCCAGCAGGCCACAGACAAACTATGGCTACACCTTC. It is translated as CASRPQTNYGYTF.

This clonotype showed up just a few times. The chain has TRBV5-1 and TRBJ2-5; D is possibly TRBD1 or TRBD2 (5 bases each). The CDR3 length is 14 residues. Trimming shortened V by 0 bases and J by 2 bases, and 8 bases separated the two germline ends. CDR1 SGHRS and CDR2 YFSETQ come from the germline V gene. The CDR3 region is CASSLGWGQETQYF. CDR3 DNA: TGCGCCAGCAGCTTGGGATGGGGGCAAGAGACCCAGTACTTC. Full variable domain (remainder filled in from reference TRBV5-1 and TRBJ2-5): KAGVTQTPRYLIKTRGQQVTLSCSPISGHRSVSWYQQTPGQGLQFLFEYFSETQRNKGNFPGRFSGRQFSNSRSEMNVSTLELGDSALYLCASSLGWGQETQYFGPGTRLLVL.